This record covers a single TCR beta chain. Its matching antigen is unknown. The data were produced by immunoSEQ multiplex PCR, yet TCRdb's version contains in-frame clones alone and is incomplete. The table has 70,000 to 95,000 clones, around 86% seen once. This CDR3 has 15 residues. Germline V CDR1 and CDR2: MNHEY, SVGAGI. Trimming left V 5 bases short and J 1 base short, with 12 bases between. The data derive from a study of OX40 agonist ivuxolimab in advanced cancers. Study-level points and caveats: Still undetermined is the antigen specificity of the expanded peripheral T cells. In general, CD8+ T cells held more expanded clones than CD4+ did, on average.

The chain carries TRBV6-5 and TRBJ1-5; tentative D call: TRBD1 (5 bases). Here the sequenced sample was CD4+ or CD8+ T cells sorted from blood, taken in a trial of the OX40 agonist ivuxolimab. The receptor comes from an adult with an advanced solid tumor such as melanoma, head and neck, liver or kidney cancer. CDR3 DNA: TGTGCCAGCAGTCCCCCGGGGCGGAGCAATCAGCCCCAGCATTTT. It translates to CASSPPGRSNQPQHF.